This TCR beta chain is from a study of PD-1 blockade in mismatch repair-deficient tumors. Sequenced by immunoSEQ multiplex PCR; TCRdb stores in-frame clones only, minus some. Of about 49,000 clones listed, 77% were seen once; the top ten hold roughly 3%. There are 15 residues in the CDR3. CDR1 and CDR2 (germline): SNHLY, FYNNEI. Trimming removed 1 base from V and 7 bases from J; junction bases left unmatched: 0. This clonotype was obtained from an adult with mismatch repair-deficient cancer. The sequenced sample was PBMCs, obtained before pembrolizumab treatment. V and J are TRBV2 and TRBJ2-1; 14 nucleotides line up with TRBD2. CDR3 DNA sequence: TGTGCCAGCAGTGAAGGACTAGCGGGAGGGAATGAGCAGTTCTTC. Translated: CASSEGLAGGNEQFF.